This T cell receptor beta chain was retrieved from a study of blood T cell repertoires in COVID-19. Study in general: Italy, Spain and the United States were the sources of the convalescent and acute COVID-19 samples.

Assay used: immunoSEQ multiplex PCR; TCRdb lists only in-frame clones, some missing. The data hold roughly 250,000 clones, with roughly 84% observed a single time. CDR3 length: 18 residues. The germline V gene encodes CDR1 MNHEY and CDR2 SVGEGT. V dropped 2 bases and J dropped 0 bases, with 17 bases sitting between them. Sequenced material: peripheral blood. The receptor was derived from a human donor in a cohort sampled during active COVID-19. V and J are TRBV6-2 or TRBV6-3 and TRBJ2-1, with D tentatively TRBD1 (6 bases). CDR3: CASSYARTGISSYNEQFF. The CDR3 nucleotides read TGTGCCAGCAGTTACGCACGAACAGGGATCAGCTCCTACAATGAGCAGTTCTTC.